Each of the 23 T cell receptor beta chains below was sequenced from the same sample in a study of blood T cell repertoires in COVID-19 (dated by TCRdb to between 2020 and 2021). The library was generated by the immunoSEQ multiplex PCR assay. TCRdb's version of the immuneACCESS table is confined to in-frame rearrangements and falls short of the full clone set. An unresolved V gene accounts for under half of the shortfall where checked; the remainder is of unknown origin. This sample comprises approximately 400,000 clones, around 88% of them detected only once. The biggest ten clones account for over 10% of the sample. Sequenced material: peripheral blood. These receptors were obtained from a woman in her forties or fifties with COVID-19, enrolled during active disease.

The chain recombines TRBV19 with TRBJ2-1; 10 nucleotides match TRBD2. This CDR3 comprises 17 residues. The V gene's germline CDR1 is LNHDA and CDR2 SQIVND (reference sequence). Trimming took 7 bases from V and 3 from J; bases not matched to a gene: 12. Here the CDR3 reads CASTTPGSGGGYNEQFF. In nucleotides, the CDR3 is TGTGCCAGTACCACCCCGGGAAGCGGGGGGGGCTACAATGAGCAGTTCTTC.

The chain recombines TRBV5-1 with TRBJ1-2, with D maybe TRBD1 (6 bases). The CDR3 runs to 14 residues. Trimming took off 0 bases at V and 7 bases at J, with 13 bases between the two ends. In germline, CDR1 is SGHRS, CDR2 YFSETQ. Here the CDR3 reads CASSLDGTISGYTF. In DNA, the CDR3 is TGCGCCAGCAGCTTGGACGGGACAATCTCTGGCTACACCTTC.

The chain carries TRBV9 and TRBJ2-5, with 9 bases that match TRBD2. With V trimmed by 0 bases and J by 2 bases, 2 bases remained unmatched. This CDR3 is 15 amino acids long. The germline CDR1 and CDR2 sequences are SGDLS and YYNGEE. The CDR3 coding sequence is TGTGCCAGCAGCGTAGGGAGCGGGGGGCAAGAGACCCAGTACTTC. Translation gives CASSVGSGGQETQYF. Looking up the rest from reference TRBV9 and TRBJ2-5 gives the full variable domain: DSGVTQTPKHLITATGQRVTLRCSPRSGDLSVYWYQQSLDQGLQFLIQYYNGEERAKGNILERFSAQQFPDLHSELNLSSLELGDSALYFCASSVGSGGQETQYFGPGTRLLVL.

This chain links TRBV28 with TRBJ1-5, with D possibly matching TRBD1 (5 bases). The CDR3 sequence is 17 residues long. CDR1 and CDR2 from the germline V gene are MDHEN and SYDVKM. V was shortened by 4 bases and J by 0 bases, with 16 bases between the two germline ends. The CDR3 region has the DNA TGTGCCAGCAGTTGGGGGGTGCCTCGCTATAGCAATCAGCCCCAGCATTTT. Translating it yields CASSWGVPRYSNQPQHF.

This CDR3 is CASSPHRVGGEQYF. Written as DNA, the CDR3 is TGTGCCAGCAGCCCTCACAGGGTCGGAGGCGAGCAGTACTTC. The chain recombines TRBV9 with TRBJ2-7, with D perhaps matching TRBD1 (6 bases). Trimming took off 4 bases at V and 6 bases at J, with 17 bases between the two ends. Germline V gene sequence: CDR1 SGDLS, CDR2 YYNGEE. This CDR3 region has 14 residues.

The V gene is TRBV5-6, the J gene TRBJ2-7, with 8 bases identical to TRBD2. Germline lookup yields CDR1 SGHDT and CDR2 YYEEEE. With 3 bases clipped from V and 0 bases from J, the junction kept 5 bases outside the gene matches. This CDR3 contains 15 residues. The CDR3 DNA reads as TGTGCCAGCAGCTACCGGGGGGGGCTCTCCTACGAGCAGTACTTC. Protein: CASSYRGGLSYEQYF. The full variable domain, its missing parts supplied by reference TRBV5-6 and TRBJ2-7, is DAGVTQSPTHLIKTRGQQVTLRCSPKSGHDTVSWYQQALGQGPQFIFQYYEEEERQRGNFPDRFSGHQFPNYSSELNVNALLLGDSALYLCASSYRGGLSYEQYFGPGTRLTVT.

This chain links TRBV5-1 with TRBJ2-1, with 8 bases fitting TRBD2. Germline V gene lookup returns CDR1 SGHRS and CDR2 YFSETQ. The CDR3 totals 13 residues. With V trimmed by 4 bases and J by 10 bases, 7 bases remained unmatched. The CDR3 region has the DNA TGCGCCAGCAGCCCGGGACTAGTCGGGGAGCAGTTCTTC. As protein: CASSPGLVGEQFF.

The chain uses TRBV10-3 and TRBJ2-1; TRBD1 matches 10 bases. The CDR3 sequence is 13 residues long. The V gene end was trimmed by 8 bases and the J gene end by 4 bases; junction bases not matched to a gene: 2. Germline V gene lookup returns CDR1 ENHRY and CDR2 SYGVKD. CDR3 nucleotide sequence: TGTGCCATCCCGGGACAGGGGTACAATGAGCAGTTCTTC. It translates to CAIPGQGYNEQFF.

The chain recombines TRBV12-3 or TRBV12-4 with TRBJ2-7; 9 nucleotides match TRBD1. Trimming cost V 7 bases and J 9 bases; bases outside gene matches: 10. CDR3 length: 13 residues. CDR3 nucleotides: TGTGCCAGCACCCCGGGACAGGGTTTCGGGCAGTACTTC. This codes for CASTPGQGFGQYF.

V gene TRBV9 combines with J gene TRBJ2-3; TRBD1 might be the D (6 bases). The germline CDR1 and CDR2 sequences are SGDLS and YYNGEE. The CDR3 consists of 15 residues. Trimming took 0 bases from V and 6 from J, leaving 14 bases between them. This CDR3 is CASSVVGTNKDTQYF. CDR3 bases: TGTGCCAGCAGCGTAGTAGGGACAAATAAGGATACGCAGTATTTT. The full variable domain, its missing parts supplied by reference TRBV9 and TRBJ2-3, is DSGVTQTPKHLITATGQRVTLRCSPRSGDLSVYWYQQSLDQGLQFLIQYYNGEERAKGNILERFSAQQFPDLHSELNLSSLELGDSALYFCASSVVGTNKDTQYFGPGTRLTVL.

J is TRBJ2-7 and V is TRBV2; D is unclear. This CDR3 is 13 amino acids long. V was pared by 3 bases and J by 4 bases, with 10 bases between. Germline values: CDR1 SNHLY, CDR2 FYNNEI. The CDR3 DNA reads as TGTGCCAGCAGTGAGGAGAGCTCTTACGAGCAGTACTTC. Encoded protein: CASSEESSYEQYF.

The chain links TRBV14 to TRBJ2-5; weak D call: TRBD1 (5 bases). The CDR3 is 15 residues long. The germline gives CDR1 SGHDN, CDR2 FVKESK. Trimming stripped 4 bases from V and 5 bases from J, with 17 bases between. The CDR3 coding sequence is TGTGCCAGCAGCCCAGGTCAGGGATATGAGGAGACCCAGTACTTC. Encoded protein: CASSPGQGYEETQYF.

The DNA for the CDR3 is TGTGCCAGCACCAAGAAGGGGTCCAGGGAGGGACTTCATGCAGATACGCAGTATTTT. Protein product: CASTKKGSREGLHADTQYF. The rearrangement joins TRBV21-1 to TRBJ2-3; the table calls TRBD2, which could not be checked here. TRBV21-1 is tagged as a pseudogene. The CDR3 contains 19 residues.

Here the CDR3 reads CASSPYGQGRTDTQYF. The CDR3 coding sequence is TGCGCCAGCAGCCCGTACGGACAGGGTAGAACAGATACGCAGTATTTT. The rearrangement links TRBV4-1 to TRBJ2-3; 8 bases are a match to TRBD1. V lost 4 bases, J lost 3 bases, and 9 bases stayed unmatched. Germline CDR1 reads MGHRA; CDR2 reads YSYEKL. The length of the CDR3 is 16 residues.

V is TRBV2 and J is TRBJ1-5; tentatively, D is TRBD1 (5 bases). The CDR3 covers 14 residues. Deletions cut 2 bases from V and 3 bases from J, with 8 bases between. The germline CDR1 and CDR2 sequences are SNHLY and FYNNEI. CDR3 DNA: TGTGCCAGCAGTGAACAGGGCCTCAATCAGCCCCAGCATTTT. Amino acid sequence: CASSEQGLNQPQHF.

J is TRBJ1-1 and V is TRBV6-5, with TRBD1 matching 9 bases. This CDR3 comprises 12 residues. The V gene's germline CDR1 is MNHEY and CDR2 SVGAGI. Unmatched junction bases numbered 3, after V lost 1 base and J lost 12 bases. CDR3 loop: CASSYLGQGTFF. The DNA of the CDR3 is TGTGCCAGCAGTTACTTGGGACAGGGAACTTTCTTT.

The V and J genes are TRBV9 and TRBJ1-5, with a tentative D call TRBD1 (5 bases). V lost 0 bases and J 3 bases, leaving 13 bases between the germline ends. CDR3 length equals 16 residues. Germline-derived CDR1 and CDR2 are SGDLS and YYNGEE. The CDR3: CASSVGQTPSNQPQHF. DNA for the CDR3: TGTGCCAGCAGCGTAGGACAGACACCGTCCAATCAGCCCCAGCATTTT.

The CDR3 reads CASNPFAGVIDGYTF. The CDR3 nucleotides read TGCGCCAGCAACCCCTTTGCAGGGGTCATCGATGGCTACACCTTC. The chain is built from TRBV5-1 and TRBJ1-2, with D possibly being TRBD1 (6 bases). The CDR3 has 15 residues. In germline, CDR1 is SGHRS, CDR2 YFSETQ. V was cut by 6 bases and J by 6 bases, with 21 bases left in between.

This clone has only a few counts. The sample carries other DNA sequences with the same CDR3. The chain employs TRBV5-1 and TRBJ1-1; D is perhaps TRBD1 (5 bases). With 4 bases removed from V and 2 bases from J, the gap between germline ends came to 15 bases. The CDR3 extends over 15 amino acids. Germline loops: CDR1 SGHRS, CDR2 YFSETQ. Here the CDR3 DNA reads TGCGCCAGCAGCCCCCGAACAGGTCTAAACACTGAAGCTTTCTTT. The encoded protein is CASSPRTGLNTEAFF.

The gene calls are TRBV24-1 and TRBJ2-3; 7 bases map to TRBD1. Germline V lookup: CDR1 KGHDR, CDR2 SFDVKD. V lost 3 bases and J lost 0; bases outside the gene matches: 11. The CDR3 length is 18 residues. The CDR3 reads CATSDPGPQGSSTDTQYF. The CDR3 nucleotides are TGTGCCACCAGTGATCCGGGACCACAGGGGTCGAGCACAGATACGCAGTATTTT.

The rearrangement joins TRBV29-1 to TRBJ2-7; the match to TRBD2 covers 13 bases. The trim removed 3 bases at V and 4 bases at J, leaving 3 bases unmatched. This CDR3 has 14 residues. Germline V gives CDR1 SQVTM, CDR2 ANQGSEA. The CDR3 loop is CSVEGTSGEYEQYF. As DNA, the CDR3 is TGCAGCGTTGAGGGGACTAGCGGGGAGTACGAGCAGTACTTC.

The V gene is TRBV10-3, the J gene TRBJ1-6; 10 positions match TRBD1. After removal of 6 bases from V and 10 bases from J, the junction contained 3 bases not matched to a gene. CDR1 is ENHRY and CDR2 is SYGVKD in the germline V gene. CDR3 length: 13 amino acids. The CDR3 DNA sequence: TGTGCCATCAGGGACAGGGGGGAATCACCCCTCCACTTT. Amino acids: CAIRDRGESPLHF.

This clone was observed a single time. The rearrangement links TRBV4-2 to TRBJ1-1; D gene ambiguous. Germline loops: CDR1 LGHNA, CDR2 YNFKEQ. V lost 0 bases, J lost 5 bases, and 7 bases lay in between. CDR3 size: 13 residues. The chain's CDR3 is CASSQEAGTEAFF. CDR3 in DNA: TGTGCCAGCAGCCAAGAAGCGGGGACTGAAGCTTTCTTT.